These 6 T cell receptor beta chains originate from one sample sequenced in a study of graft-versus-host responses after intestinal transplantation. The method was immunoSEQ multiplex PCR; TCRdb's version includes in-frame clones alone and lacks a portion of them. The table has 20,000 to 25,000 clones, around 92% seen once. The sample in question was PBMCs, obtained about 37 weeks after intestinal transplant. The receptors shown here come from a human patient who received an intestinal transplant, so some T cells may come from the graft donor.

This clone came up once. The CDR3 nucleotides read TGTGCCAGCAGCGTAGTGGAGCGGGAGGGTGTAGATACGCAGTATTTT. Encoded protein: CASSVVEREGVDTQYF. The J gene is TRBJ2-3, the V gene TRBV9; 10 bases align to TRBD2. Losses at the gene ends were 0 bases for V and 5 bases for J; bases not matched to a gene: 6. Germline assignment: CDR1 SGDLS and CDR2 YYNGEE. The CDR3 runs to 16 residues.

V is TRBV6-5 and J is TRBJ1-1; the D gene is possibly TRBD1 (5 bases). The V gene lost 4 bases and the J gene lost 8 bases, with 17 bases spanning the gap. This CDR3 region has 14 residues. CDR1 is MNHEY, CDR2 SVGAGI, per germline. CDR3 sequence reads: CASSFHTPGGEAFF. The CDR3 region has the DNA TGTGCCAGCAGTTTCCATACGCCGGGGGGGGAAGCTTTCTTT.

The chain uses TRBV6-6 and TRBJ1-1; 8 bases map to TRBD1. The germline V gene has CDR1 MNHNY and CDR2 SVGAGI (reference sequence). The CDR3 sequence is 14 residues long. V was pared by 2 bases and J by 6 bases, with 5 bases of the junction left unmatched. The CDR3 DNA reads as TGTGCCAGCAGTTACCAGGGGGCTGTCGCTGAAGCTTTCTTT. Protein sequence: CASSYQGAVAEAFF.

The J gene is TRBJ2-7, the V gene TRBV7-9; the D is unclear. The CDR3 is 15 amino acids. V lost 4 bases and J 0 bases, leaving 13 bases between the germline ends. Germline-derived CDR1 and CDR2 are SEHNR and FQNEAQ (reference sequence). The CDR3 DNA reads TGTGCCAGCAGCTATGACATAACTAACTCCTACGAGCAGTACTTC. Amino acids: CASSYDITNSYEQYF.

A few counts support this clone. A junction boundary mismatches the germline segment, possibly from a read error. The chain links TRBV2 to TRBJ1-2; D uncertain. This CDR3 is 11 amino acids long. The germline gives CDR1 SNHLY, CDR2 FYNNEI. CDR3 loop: CTVAESYGYTF. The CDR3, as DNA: TGCACCGTGGCGGAGAGCTATGGCTACACCTTC.

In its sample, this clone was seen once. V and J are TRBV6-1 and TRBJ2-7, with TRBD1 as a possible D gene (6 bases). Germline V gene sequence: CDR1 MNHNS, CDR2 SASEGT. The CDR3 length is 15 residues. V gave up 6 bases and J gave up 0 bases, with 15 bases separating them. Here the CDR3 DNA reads TGTGCCAGCAGCGTCTATTTGGGGGCCTCCTACGAGCAGTACTTC. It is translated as CASSVYLGASYEQYF.